A single sample gave rise to the 17 T cell receptor beta chains below, sequenced in a study of vaccination and CD4 T cells after COVID-19. Scientists ran DNA taken from cultured CD4+ T cells through the Oncomine TCR Beta short-read assay for sequencing. TCRdb ran MiXCR on the PCR reads and lists one entry per CDR3 protein. Among roughly 15,000 distinct CDR3 sequences, around 30% were seen once, and the ten largest hold roughly a fifth. Treatment reported: roughly ten-day PBMC culture with coronavirus spike peptide pools or control peptides (ViraFEST assay). The antigens these receptors bind are not known. Sequencing used cultured CD4+ T cells from blood. The receptors here all came from a human donor with COVID-19.

This clonotype has just a few counts. The V call is TRBV20-1, the J call TRBJ1-4; tentatively, D is TRBD1 (6 bases). Germline V lookup: CDR1 DFQATT, CDR2 SNEGSKA (reference sequence). This CDR3 is 14 amino acids long. V lost 5 bases and J lost 8, with 18 bases in between. This chain's CDR3 is CSAPRREGGEKLFF. CDR3 nucleotide sequence: TGCAGTGCTCCCCGTAGAGAGGGGGGGGAAAAACTGTTTTTT.

This rearrangement joins TRBV2 to TRBJ2-3, with D hard to call. The CDR3 extends over 13 amino acids. V lost 6 bases to trimming and J lost 9 bases, with 16 bases between them. Per germline, CDR1 SNHLY and CDR2 FYNNEI. CDR3: CASSPPLSQTQYF. The CDR3 coding sequence is TGTGCCAGCAGCCCCCCACTGTCCCAGACGCAGTATTTT.

The V gene is TRBV6-1, the J gene TRBJ2-2, with D perhaps matching TRBD1 (7 bases). This CDR3 has 18 amino acids. The germline V gene encodes CDR1 MNHNS and CDR2 SASEGT. V was shortened by 5 bases and J by 0 bases, with 19 bases between the two germline ends. The CDR3: CASSLGTPGGTNTGELFF. In nucleotides, the CDR3 is TGTGCCAGCAGTCTCGGAACCCCAGGGGGGACGAACACCGGGGAGCTGTTTTTT.

This clonotype showed up just a few times. The chain employs TRBV20-1 and TRBJ2-7; D possibly uses TRBD1 or TRBD2 (5 bases each). Trimming took off 0 bases at V and 7 bases at J, with 16 bases between the two ends. Germline V CDR1 and CDR2: DFQATT, SNEGSKA (reference sequence). The CDR3 has 14 amino acids. CDR3 loop: CSARDPRGLIEQYF. CDR3 in DNA: TGCAGTGCTAGAGATCCCCGGGGCTTGATAGAGCAGTACTTC.

There are a few counts of this clonotype. The chain couples TRBV12-3 or TRBV12-4 to TRBJ1-6, with D unresolved. V was cut by 7 bases and J by 6 bases, with 13 bases left in between. The CDR3 runs 14 residues. The CDR3 DNA follows: TGTGCCAGCACCATTACCCTTCTTAATTCACCCCTCCACTTT. Its protein product is CASTITLLNSPLHF.

V and J are TRBV7-3 and TRBJ2-1; D may be TRBD1 (6 bases). The CDR3 spans 17 residues. From germline, CDR1 is SGHTA and CDR2 FQGTGA. V lost 3 bases and J 0 bases, leaving 15 bases between the germline ends. CDR3 bases: TGTGCCAGCAGCTTGGGCCCCCAGGGGAGCTCCTACAATGAGCAGTTCTTC. Translated: CASSLGPQGSSYNEQFF.

The J gene is TRBJ2-5, the V gene TRBV11-3; the D gene is possibly TRBD2 (5 bases). The germline gives CDR1 SGHNT, CDR2 YENEEA. This CDR3 spans 15 amino acids. V lost 1 base, J lost 0 bases, and 9 bases lay in between. Here the CDR3 reads CASSLGTGNQETQYF. The CDR3 bases are TGTGCCAGCAGCTTAGGGACTGGGAACCAAGAGACCCAGTACTTC. Combining the CDR3 with reference TRBV11-3 and TRBJ2-5 gives the whole variable domain EAGVVQSPRYKIIEKKQPVAFWCNPISGHNTLYWYLQNLGQGPELLIRYENEEAVDDSQLPKDRFSAERLKGVDSTLKIQPAELGDSAVYLCASSLGTGNQETQYFGPGTRLLVL.

This clonotype is medium-sized by share. The chain combines TRBV11-2 with TRBJ2-7; the match to TRBD1 covers 8 bases. The junction had 6 bases not matched to a gene; V was cut back by 1 base and J by 4 bases. The germline gives CDR1 SGHAT, CDR2 FQNNGV. CDR3 length equals 15 residues. The CDR3 protein is CASSLGQGAWYEQYF. In nucleotides, the CDR3 is TGTGCCAGCAGCTTAGGGCAGGGGGCCTGGTACGAGCAGTACTTC.

This clonotype was seen only a few times. The chain carries TRBV11-2 and TRBJ1-1; no clear D. The CDR3 totals 16 residues. V was shortened by 1 base and J by 8 bases, with 20 bases between the two germline ends. Germline V CDR1 and CDR2: SGHAT, FQNNGV. The CDR3 DNA sequence: TGTGCCAGCAGCTTAGTTGTTTTGACCGCTCATCCGGAAGCTTTCTTT. The encoded protein is CASSLVVLTAHPEAFF.

V usage is TRBV29-1 and J usage is TRBJ1-3; D gene unclear. V shed 5 bases and J shed 8 bases, with 13 bases lying between them. Germline V CDR1 and CDR2: SQVTM, ANQGSEA. The CDR3 loop spans 12 amino acids. CDR3 nucleotide sequence: TGCAGCGTTTCGATCAGCCAGGACACCATATATTTT. Its protein is CSVSISQDTIYF.

The rearrangement links TRBV4-2 to TRBJ1-2; 9 bases align to TRBD1. CDR1 and CDR2 (germline): LGHNA, YNFKEQ. The CDR3 is 14 amino acids. V dropped 4 bases and J dropped 4; count of bases not matched to a gene: 4. This chain's CDR3 is CASSRGQGSYGYTF. CDR3 sequence (DNA): TGTGCCAGCAGCCGGGGACAGGGCTCCTATGGCTACACCTTC.

This chain joins TRBV20-1 and TRBJ1-5; tentatively, D is TRBD1 (6 bases). Trimming removed 4 bases at V and 11 bases at J, with 30 bases between. This CDR3 comprises 17 residues. CDR1 and CDR2 (germline): DFQATT, SNEGSKA (reference sequence). The CDR3 loop is CSAKGGGGGMATRTQHF. Here the CDR3 DNA reads TGCAGTGCTAAAGGGGGAGGCGGAGGGATGGCAACCAGGACCCAGCATTTT.

This chain uses TRBV11-2 with TRBJ1-1; weak D call: TRBD1 (5 bases). Germline V CDR1 and CDR2: SGHAT, FQNNGV. CDR3 length: 16 amino acids. V lost 3 bases to trimming and J lost 4 bases, with 18 bases between them. The CDR3 region is CASSLGLGERGTEAFF. CDR3 sequence (DNA): TGTGCCAGCAGCTTGGGGTTGGGGGAACGGGGCACTGAAGCTTTCTTT.

This clonotype was detected only a few times. The CDR3 is CATSDYPTGTGHTGELFF. CDR3 sequence (DNA): TGTGCCACCAGTGATTATCCGACGGGGACGGGGCACACCGGGGAGCTGTTTTTT. This rearrangement joins TRBV24-1 to TRBJ2-2, with D perhaps being TRBD1 or TRBD2 (5 bases each). The germline V gene has CDR1 KGHDR and CDR2 SFDVKD. The CDR3 length is 18 residues. V lost 2 bases to trimming and J lost 3 bases, with 18 bases between them.

The rearrangement links TRBV6-2 or TRBV6-3 to TRBJ2-2; weak D call: TRBD1 (5 bases). The V gene's germline CDR1 is MNHEY and CDR2 SVGEGT. This CDR3 region has 13 residues. Trimming took off 5 bases at V and 3 bases at J, with 7 bases between the two ends. The CDR3: CASSRGYTGELFF. In DNA, the CDR3 is TGTGCCAGCAGTAGGGGTTACACCGGGGAGCTGTTTTTT.

The gene calls are TRBV6-1 and TRBJ1-6; D is unresolved. The CDR3 is made up of 17 amino acids. The V end lost 1 base, the J end lost 5 bases, and 15 bases lay between the germline ends. Per the germline V gene, CDR1 is MNHNS and CDR2 is SASEGT. The CDR3 here is CASSEDAWVGDNSPLHF. CDR3 coding DNA: TGTGCCAGCAGTGAAGATGCGTGGGTGGGAGATAATTCACCCCTCCACTTT.

Only a few counts were recorded for this clonotype. The chain links TRBV7-2 to TRBJ1-2; D gene ambiguous. CDR1 and CDR2 from the germline V gene are SGHTA and FQGNSA. Trimming stripped 5 bases from V and 5 bases from J, with 9 bases between. CDR3 size: 12 residues. This CDR3 reads CASSLGIYGYTF. As DNA, the CDR3 is TGTGCCAGCAGCCTGGGAATATATGGCTACACCTTC.